This T cell receptor beta chain emerged from a study of blood T cell repertoires in COVID-19. About the study: Acute and convalescent COVID-19 samples came from the United States, Italy and Spain. From T cells, B-cell-depleted T cells, or PBMCs came the material, which was cDNA or gDNA.

Seattle patients were enrolled during active infection and followed longitudinally. V lost 8 bases and J lost 8, with 15 bases in between. Germline CDR1 SNHLY, CDR2 FYNNEI. This CDR3 is built from 13 residues. The repertoire was sequenced with immunoSEQ multiplex PCR; TCRdb's copy has only in-frame clones and lacks some. The table has some 290,000 clones, around 91% seen once. Sequenced material: peripheral blood. This chain links TRBV2 with TRBJ1-4; D is possibly TRBD1 (6 bases). The sequence was collected from a woman between 40 and 55 years old with COVID-19, enrolled during active disease. DNA of the CDR3: TGTGCCAGCCATCGGGGGGCTGGAGAAAAACTGTTTTTT. Translated: CASHRGAGEKLFF.